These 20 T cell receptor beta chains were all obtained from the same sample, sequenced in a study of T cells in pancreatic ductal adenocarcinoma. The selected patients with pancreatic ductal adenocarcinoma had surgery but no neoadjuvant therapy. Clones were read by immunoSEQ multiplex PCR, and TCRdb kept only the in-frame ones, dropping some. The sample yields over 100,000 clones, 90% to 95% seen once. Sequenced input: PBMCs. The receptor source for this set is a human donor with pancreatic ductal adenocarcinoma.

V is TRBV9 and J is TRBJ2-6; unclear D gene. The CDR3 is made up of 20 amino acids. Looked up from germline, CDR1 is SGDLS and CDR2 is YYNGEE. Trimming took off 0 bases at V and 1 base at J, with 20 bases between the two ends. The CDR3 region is CASSVATLAHGRSGANVLTF. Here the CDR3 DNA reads TGTGCCAGCAGCGTAGCTACGTTAGCCCACGGAAGGTCTGGGGCCAACGTCCTGACTTTC. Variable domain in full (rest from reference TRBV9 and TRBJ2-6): DSGVTQTPKHLITATGQRVTLRCSPRSGDLSVYWYQQSLDQGLQFLIQYYNGEERAKGNILERFSAQQFPDLHSELNLSSLELGDSALYFCASSVATLAHGRSGANVLTFGAGSRLTVL.

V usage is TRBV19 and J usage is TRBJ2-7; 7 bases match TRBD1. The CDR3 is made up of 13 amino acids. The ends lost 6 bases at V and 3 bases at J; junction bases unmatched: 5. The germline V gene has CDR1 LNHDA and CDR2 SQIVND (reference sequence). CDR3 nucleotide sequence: TGTGCCAGTAGCCGTGACAGGGTCTACGAGCAGTACTTC. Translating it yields CASSRDRVYEQYF.

The chain's CDR3 is CASTDSPNYGYTF. The CDR3 DNA sequence: TGTGCCAGTACTGACTCCCCAAACTATGGCTACACCTTC. The rearrangement joins TRBV19 to TRBJ1-2; D unresolved. The CDR3 spans 13 residues. Deletions cut 7 bases from V and 2 bases from J, with 11 bases between. Germline CDR1 LNHDA, CDR2 SQIVND (reference sequence).

CDR3 sequence (DNA): TGTGCCAGCAGCCCATTTGGGACTAGCGGGATTTATGAGCAGTTCTTC. Protein product: CASSPFGTSGIYEQFF. The rearrangement links TRBV7-3 to TRBJ2-1; 13 nucleotides align to TRBD2. The junction had 9 bases not matched to a gene; V was cut back by 5 bases and J by 8 bases. The CDR3 is made up of 16 amino acids. Germline values: CDR1 SGHTA, CDR2 FQGTGA.

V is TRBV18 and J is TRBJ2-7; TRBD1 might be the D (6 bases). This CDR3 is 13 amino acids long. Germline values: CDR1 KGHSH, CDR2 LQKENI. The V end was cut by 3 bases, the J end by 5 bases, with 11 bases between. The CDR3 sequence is CASSPTEGDEQYF. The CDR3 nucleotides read TGTGCCAGCTCACCGACCGAGGGGGACGAGCAGTACTTC.

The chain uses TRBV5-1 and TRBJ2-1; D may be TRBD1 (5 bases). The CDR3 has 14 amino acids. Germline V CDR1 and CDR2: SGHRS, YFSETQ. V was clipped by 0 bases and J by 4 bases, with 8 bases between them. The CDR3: CASSLGQTYNEQFF. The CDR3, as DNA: TGCGCCAGCAGCTTGGGACAGACATACAATGAGCAGTTCTTC.

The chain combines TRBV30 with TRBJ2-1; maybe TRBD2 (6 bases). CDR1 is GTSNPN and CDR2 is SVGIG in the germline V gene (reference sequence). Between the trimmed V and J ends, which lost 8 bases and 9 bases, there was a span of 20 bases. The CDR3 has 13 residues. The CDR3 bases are TGTGCCGGGGGACCGGCCGGGAGAAGTGAGCAGTTCTTC. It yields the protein CAGGPAGRSEQFF.

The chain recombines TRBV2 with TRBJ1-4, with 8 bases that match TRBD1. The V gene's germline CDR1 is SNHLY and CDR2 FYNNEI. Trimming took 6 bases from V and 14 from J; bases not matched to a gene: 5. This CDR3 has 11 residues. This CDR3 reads CASSTYRGLFF. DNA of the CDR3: TGTGCCAGCAGCACCTACAGGGGGCTGTTTTTT.

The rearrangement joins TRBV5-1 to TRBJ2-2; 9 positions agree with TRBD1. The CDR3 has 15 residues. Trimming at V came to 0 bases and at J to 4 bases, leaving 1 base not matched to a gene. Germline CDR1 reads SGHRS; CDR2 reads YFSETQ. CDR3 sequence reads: CASSLGTGVTGELFF. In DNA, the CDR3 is TGCGCCAGCAGCTTGGGGACAGGGGTCACCGGGGAGCTGTTTTTT.

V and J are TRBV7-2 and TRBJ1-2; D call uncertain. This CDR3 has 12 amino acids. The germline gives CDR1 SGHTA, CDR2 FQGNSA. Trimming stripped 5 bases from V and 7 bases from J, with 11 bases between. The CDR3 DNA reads TGTGCCAGCAGCCCCGGGGTGGTTGGCTACACCTTC. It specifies CASSPGVVGYTF.

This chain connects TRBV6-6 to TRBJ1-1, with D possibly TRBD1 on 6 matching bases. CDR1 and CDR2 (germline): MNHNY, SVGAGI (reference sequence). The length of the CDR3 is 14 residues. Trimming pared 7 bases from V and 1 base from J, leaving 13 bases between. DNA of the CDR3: TGTGCCAGCACCTGGGGACATTCGAACACTGAAGCTTTCTTT. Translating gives CASTWGHSNTEAFF.

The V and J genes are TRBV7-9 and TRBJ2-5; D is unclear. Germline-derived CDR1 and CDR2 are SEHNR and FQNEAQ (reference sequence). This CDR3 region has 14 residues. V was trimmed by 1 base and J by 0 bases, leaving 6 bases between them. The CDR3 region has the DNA TGTGCCAGCAGCTTAGTAAACAACCAAGAGACCCAGTACTTC. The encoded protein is CASSLVNNQETQYF.

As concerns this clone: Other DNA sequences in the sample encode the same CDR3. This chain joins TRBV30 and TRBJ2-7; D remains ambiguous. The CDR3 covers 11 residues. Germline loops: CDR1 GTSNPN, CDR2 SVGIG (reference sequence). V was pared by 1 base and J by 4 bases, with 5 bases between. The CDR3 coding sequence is TGTGCCTGGAGTGGGAGTTACGAGCAGTACTTC. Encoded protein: CAWSGSYEQYF.

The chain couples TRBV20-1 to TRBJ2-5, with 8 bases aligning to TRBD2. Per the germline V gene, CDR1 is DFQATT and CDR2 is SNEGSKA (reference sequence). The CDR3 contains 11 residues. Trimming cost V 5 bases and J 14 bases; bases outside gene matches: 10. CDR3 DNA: TGCAGTGCTGCCGGGACTAGGTTCGATTACTTC. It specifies CSAAGTRFDYF.

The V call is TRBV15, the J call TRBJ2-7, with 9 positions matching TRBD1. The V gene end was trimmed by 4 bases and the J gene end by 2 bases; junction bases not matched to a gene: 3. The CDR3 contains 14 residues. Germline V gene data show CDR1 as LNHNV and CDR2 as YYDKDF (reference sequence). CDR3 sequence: CATSKGQGTYEQYF. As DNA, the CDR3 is TGTGCCACCAGCAAAGGACAGGGGACCTACGAGCAGTACTTC.

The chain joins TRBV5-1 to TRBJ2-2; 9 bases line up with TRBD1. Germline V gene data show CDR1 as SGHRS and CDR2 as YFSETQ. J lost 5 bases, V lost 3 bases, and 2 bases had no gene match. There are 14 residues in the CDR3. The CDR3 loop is CASSSGQGTGELFF. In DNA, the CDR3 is TGCGCCAGCAGCTCCGGACAGGGGACCGGGGAGCTGTTTTTT. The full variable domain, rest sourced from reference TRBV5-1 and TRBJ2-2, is KAGVTQTPRYLIKTRGQQVTLSCSPISGHRSVSWYQQTPGQGLQFLFEYFSETQRNKGNFPGRFSGRQFSNSRSEMNVSTLELGDSALYLCASSSGQGTGELFFGEGSRLTVL.

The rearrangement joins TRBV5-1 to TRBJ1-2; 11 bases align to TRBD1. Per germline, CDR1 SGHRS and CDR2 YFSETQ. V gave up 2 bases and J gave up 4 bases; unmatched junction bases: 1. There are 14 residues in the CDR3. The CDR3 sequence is CASSFGTGGYGYTF. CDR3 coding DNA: TGCGCCAGCAGCTTCGGGACAGGGGGCTATGGCTACACCTTC.

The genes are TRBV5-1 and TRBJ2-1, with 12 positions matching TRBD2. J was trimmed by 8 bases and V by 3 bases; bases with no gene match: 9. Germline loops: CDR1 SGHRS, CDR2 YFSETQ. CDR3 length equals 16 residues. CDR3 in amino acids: CASSWGLAGGDYEQFF. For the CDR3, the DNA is TGCGCCAGCAGCTGGGGTCTAGCGGGAGGGGATTATGAGCAGTTCTTC.

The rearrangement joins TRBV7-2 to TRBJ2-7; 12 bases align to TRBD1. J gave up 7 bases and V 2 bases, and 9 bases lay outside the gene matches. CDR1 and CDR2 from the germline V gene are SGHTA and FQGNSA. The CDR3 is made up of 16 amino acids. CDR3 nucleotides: TGTGCCAGCAGCTTAAGAGGGGGACAGGGGGCTAGGGAGCAGTACTTC. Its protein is CASSLRGGQGAREQYF.

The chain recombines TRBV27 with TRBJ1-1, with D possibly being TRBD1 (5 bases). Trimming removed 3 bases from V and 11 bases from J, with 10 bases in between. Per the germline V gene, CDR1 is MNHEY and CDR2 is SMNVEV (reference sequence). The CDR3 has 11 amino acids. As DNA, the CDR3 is TGTGCCAGCAGTTTGGGGCAGACGGCTTTCTTT. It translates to CASSLGQTAFF.